This passage covers 17 T cell receptor beta chains from one sample sequenced in a study of cytomegalovirus exposure and HLA in healthy donors. PCR used 60 Vbeta primers and 13 Jbeta primers. Repertoires were generated with immunoSEQ multiplex PCR, while TCRdb's copy carries only in-frame clones and drops some. Of over 130,000 clones listed, roughly 80% were seen once; the top ten hold 1.2%. Source material: PBMCs. The receptors originated from a female donor in good health and CMV-seronegative.

The rearrangement joins TRBV29-1 to TRBJ2-7; perhaps TRBD1 as D (5 bases). Trimming took 7 bases from V and 0 from J, leaving 10 bases between them. Germline V gene data show CDR1 as SQVTM and CDR2 as ANQGSEA. CDR3 length equals 12 residues. CDR3 residues: CSARQSSYEQYF. The CDR3 nucleotides read TGCAGCGCCCGACAGAGCTCCTACGAGCAGTACTTC.

DNA of the CDR3: TGTGCCAGCAGCTTAGCGCCGAGCACCGGGGAGCTGTTTTTT. Translated, it gives CASSLAPSTGELFF. The V gene is TRBV7-9, the J gene TRBJ2-2; D not certain. CDR3 length equals 14 residues. CDR1 is SEHNR and CDR2 is FQNEAQ in the germline V gene (reference sequence). V was cut by 0 bases and J by 4 bases, with 6 bases left in between.

This chain joins TRBV19 and TRBJ2-5; TRBD1 aligns across 7 bases. Germline CDR1 and CDR2: LNHDA and SQIVND (reference sequence). CDR3 size: 15 residues. Losses at the gene ends were 3 bases for V and 5 bases for J; bases not matched to a gene: 9. The CDR3 here is CASSIDGNRGETQYF. The DNA for the CDR3 is TGTGCCAGTAGTATTGACGGGAACAGGGGCGAGACCCAGTACTTC.

J is TRBJ1-5 and V is TRBV19, with D hard to call. Germline V gene lookup returns CDR1 LNHDA and CDR2 SQIVND (reference sequence). V was cut by 3 bases and J by 6 bases, with 12 bases left in between. The CDR3 is made up of 14 amino acids. The CDR3 DNA reads as TGTGCCAGTAGTATCGGTAAAGTATTTCAGCCCCAGCATTTT. Translation gives CASSIGKVFQPQHF.

The genes are TRBV25-1 and TRBJ2-7; 8 bases are a match to TRBD2. Germline-derived CDR1 and CDR2 are MGHDK and SYGVNS. The CDR3 covers 14 residues. The ends lost 6 bases at V and 4 bases at J; junction bases unmatched: 8. CDR3 sequence: CASSYGSGVYEQYF. The DNA for the CDR3 is TGTGCCAGCAGCTACGGTAGCGGGGTTTACGAGCAGTACTTC.

In its sample, this clone was seen a few times. The J gene is TRBJ2-5, the V gene TRBV7-2; the match to TRBD2 covers 10 bases. The CDR3 spans 16 residues. V was pared by 5 bases and J by 1 base, with 7 bases of the junction left unmatched. Germline CDR1 SGHTA, CDR2 FQGNSA. CDR3: CASSPPGLAFQETQYF. The CDR3 DNA follows: TGTGCCAGCAGCCCGCCGGGACTAGCGTTCCAAGAGACCCAGTACTTC.

Remarks on this clone: The junction does not match germline at one end; this may be a read error. The chain joins TRBV29-1 to TRBJ1-5; D unclear. Germline values: CDR1 SQVTM, CDR2 ANQGSEA. The CDR3 is made up of 17 amino acids. The CDR3 DNA reads TGCATCGTTGAAGATCTCCGTATGAGTCTTAACCATCAGCCCCAGCATTTT. Protein product: CIVEDLRMSLNHQPQHF.

The CDR3 coding sequence is TGTGCCAGCAGTCCCGGGACAAGCGCCTACGAGCAGTACTTC. Translated, it gives CASSPGTSAYEQYF. The chain carries TRBV28 and TRBJ2-7, with D possibly matching TRBD1 (6 bases). V was cut by 5 bases and J by 2 bases, with 13 bases left in between. The CDR3 covers 14 residues. CDR1 and CDR2 (germline): MDHEN, SYDVKM.

The chain combines TRBV28 with TRBJ2-5, with D unclear. V gave up 2 bases and J gave up 2 bases, with 6 bases separating them. CDR3 size: 13 residues. Germline CDR1 MDHEN, CDR2 SYDVKM. The CDR3 nucleotides are TGTGCCAGCAGTTTACAGTTACAAGAGACCCAGTACTTC. It translates to CASSLQLQETQYF.

The chain employs TRBV28 and TRBJ1-4, with D perhaps matching TRBD1 (5 bases). Trimming took 7 bases from V and 5 from J, leaving 20 bases between them. The V gene's germline CDR1 is MDHEN and CDR2 SYDVKM. CDR3 size: 16 residues. CDR3 DNA sequence: TGTGCCAGCACCTTAGGCCGGGGGAGGGGAAATGAAAAACTGTTTTTT. This gives the protein CASTLGRGRGNEKLFF.

CDR3 DNA: TGTGCCAGCAGTCGGGACAGGGGGACGGACAATGAGCAGTTCTTC. Residues: CASSRDRGTDNEQFF. This chain links TRBV6-4 with TRBJ2-1; 11 bases map to TRBD1. The ends lost 5 bases at V and 5 bases at J; junction bases unmatched: 5. CDR3 length: 15 amino acids. CDR1 is MRHNA and CDR2 is SNTAGT in the germline V gene.

Only one count was recorded for this clone. V and J are TRBV18 and TRBJ1-5; 10 bases map to TRBD1. CDR3 length: 18 residues. J gave up 3 bases and V 0 bases, and 8 bases lay outside the gene matches. Looked up from germline, CDR1 is KGHSH and CDR2 is LQKENI. The CDR3: CASSPPLGQGEVNQPQHF. CDR3 bases: TGTGCCAGCTCACCACCGTTAGGACAGGGGGAGGTCAATCAGCCCCAGCATTTT.

This chain uses TRBV6-5 with TRBJ1-4, with D hard to call. The CDR3 has 12 residues. The germline CDR1 and CDR2 sequences are MNHEY and SVGAGI. Trimming shortened V by 5 bases and J by 7 bases, and 8 bases separated the two germline ends. The CDR3 region is CASSPSGEKLFF. Here the CDR3 DNA reads TGTGCCAGCAGTCCCTCGGGTGAAAAACTGTTTTTT.

This chain connects TRBV27 to TRBJ2-7, with TRBD2 as a possible D gene (6 bases). V lost 4 bases and J lost 9, with 28 bases in between. The V gene's germline CDR1 is MNHEY and CDR2 SMNVEV (reference sequence). The CDR3 is 17 amino acids. CDR3 nucleotides: TGTGCCAGCAGTTCCTCGACAAGAGAAAGCGGGTTTGGGGGGCAGTACTTC. It codes for CASSSSTRESGFGGQYF.

The chain employs TRBV9 and TRBJ2-2, with 9 bases aligning to TRBD1. This CDR3 contains 16 residues. V lost 4 bases to trimming and J lost 3 bases; unmatched junction nucleotides: 7. Germline lookup yields CDR1 SGDLS and CDR2 YYNGEE. The DNA for the CDR3 is TGTGCCAGCAGCTCCCGGGACAGGGCACACACCGGGGAGCTGTTTTTT. Translated: CASSSRDRAHTGELFF.

The rearrangement joins TRBV27 to TRBJ2-7, with 10 bases that match TRBD2. The V and J ends lost 3 bases and 4 bases, in that order; junction bases with no gene match: 12. The CDR3 runs to 17 residues. Germline CDR1 MNHEY, CDR2 SMNVEV (reference sequence). The CDR3 nucleotides are TGTGCCAGCAGTTTGAAAACGGGGGGACTAGCGAGATACGAGCAGTACTTC. It translates to CASSLKTGGLARYEQYF.

V gene TRBV2 combines with J gene TRBJ1-5; D is possibly TRBD1 (6 bases). The CDR3 covers 16 residues. Looked up from germline, CDR1 is SNHLY and CDR2 is FYNNEI. V was cut by 5 bases and J by 3 bases, with 17 bases left in between. CDR3 region: CASSFSPGTFNQPQHF. CDR3 bases: TGTGCCAGCAGTTTCAGCCCCGGGACATTCAATCAGCCCCAGCATTTT.